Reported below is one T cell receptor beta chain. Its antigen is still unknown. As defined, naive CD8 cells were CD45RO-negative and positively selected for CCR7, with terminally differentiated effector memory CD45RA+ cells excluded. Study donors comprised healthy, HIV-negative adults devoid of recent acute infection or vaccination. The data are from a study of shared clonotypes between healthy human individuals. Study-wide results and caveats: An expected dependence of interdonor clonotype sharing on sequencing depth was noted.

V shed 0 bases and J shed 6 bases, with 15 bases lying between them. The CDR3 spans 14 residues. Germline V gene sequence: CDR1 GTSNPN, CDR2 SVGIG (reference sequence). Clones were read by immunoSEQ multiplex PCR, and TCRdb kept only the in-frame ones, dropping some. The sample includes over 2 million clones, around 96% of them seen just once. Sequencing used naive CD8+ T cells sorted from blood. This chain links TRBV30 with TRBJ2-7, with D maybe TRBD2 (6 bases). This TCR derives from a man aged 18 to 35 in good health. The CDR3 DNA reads TGTGCCTGGAGTGTAGGACTACTGGAGGGCGAGCAGTACTTC. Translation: CAWSVGLLEGEQYF.